Listed below are T cell receptor beta chains from one sample, sequenced in a study of regulatory T cells in long-lasting Graves disease. TCRdb reprocessed the multiplex PCR reads with MiXCR, giving one entry per CDR3 protein. The repertoire holds roughly 560,000 distinct CDR3 sequences, with 9.5% to 15% as singletons. These same data were also listed under a study on T cells in Graves' hyperthyroidism and ophthalmopathy.

Specimen: peripheral blood mononuclear cells (PBMCs), collected at new diagnosis, from a patient treated with antithyroid drugs. These receptors were collected from a woman aged 30 to 39 with Graves disease. The CDR3 runs from the conserved cysteine through the conserved F or W. Fields, in order: D gene, clone size, J gene, V gene, CDR3 DNA, CDR3 protein. A D gene is named only where the DNA matches it firmly. Size tells how often a clone was seen (once, few, many) or the class of an expanded clone, and some rows leave it out.

d_gene: NA
abundance: many
j_gene: TRBJ2-3
v_gene: TRBV6-5
CDR3nt: TGTGCCAGCAGTTACATATTTAGCACAGATACGCAGTATTTT
CDR3aa: CASSYIFSTDTQYF

d_gene: NA
abundance: many
j_gene: TRBJ1-5
v_gene: TRBV6-2/TRBV6-3
CDR3nt: TGTGCCAGCAGTTACTCGAAGAGGGATCAGCCCCAGCATTTT
CDR3aa: CASSYSKRDQPQHF

d_gene: NA
abundance: NA
j_gene: TRBJ2-5
v_gene: TRBV27
CDR3nt: TGTGCCAGTCGGGTGGGGGGACAAGAGACCCAGTACTTC
CDR3aa: CASRVGGQETQYF

d_gene: NA
abundance: few
j_gene: TRBJ1-5
v_gene: TRBV7-8
CDR3nt: TGTGCCAGCAGCTTGAGCAGGGTTGGGGGCGGCAATCAGCCCCAGCATTTT
CDR3aa: CASSLSRVGGGNQPQHF

d_gene: NA
abundance: many
j_gene: TRBJ1-1
v_gene: TRBV11-3
CDR3nt: TGTGCCAGCAGCCCCCAGGGGAGTCAGAACACTGAAGCTTTCTTT
CDR3aa: CASSPQGSQNTEAFF

d_gene: NA
abundance: many
j_gene: TRBJ2-7
v_gene: TRBV20-1
CDR3nt: TGCAGTGCTAGAGGTCTCGACGAGCAGTACTTC
CDR3aa: CSARGLDEQYF

d_gene: NA
abundance: NA
j_gene: TRBJ2-2
v_gene: TRBV19
CDR3nt: TGTGCCAGTAAAGACCACAGGATTAACACCGGGGAGCTGTTTTTT
CDR3aa: CASKDHRINTGELFF

d_gene: TRBD1
abundance: many
j_gene: TRBJ1-2
v_gene: TRBV5-1
CDR3nt: TGCGCCAGCAGCTCAGGGACAGAGGTATATGGCTACACCTTC
CDR3aa: CASSSGTEVYGYTF

d_gene: NA
abundance: many
j_gene: TRBJ2-1
v_gene: TRBV27
CDR3nt: TGTGCCAGCAGTCCAGAGCGGGCCTACAATGAGCAGTTCTTC
CDR3aa: CASSPERAYNEQFF

d_gene: NA
abundance: many
j_gene: TRBJ1-4
v_gene: TRBV3-1
CDR3nt: TGTGCCAGCAGCCAGGGGCAGGGCGCTTATGAAAAACTGTTTTTT
CDR3aa: CASSQGQGAYEKLFF

d_gene: NA
abundance: few
j_gene: TRBJ1-3
v_gene: TRBV20-1
CDR3nt: TGCAGTGCGTCGGACTCCCGGGGAAACACCATATATTTT
CDR3aa: CSASDSRGNTIYF

d_gene: TRBD2
abundance: many
j_gene: TRBJ2-7
v_gene: TRBV7-9
CDR3nt: TGTGCCAGCAGTTCCTCGACTAGCGGGAGCCCCTTTGAGCAGTACTTC
CDR3aa: CASSSSTSGSPFEQYF

d_gene: TRBD2
abundance: many
j_gene: TRBJ2-7
v_gene: TRBV7-9
CDR3nt: TGTGCCAGCAGCCAGTTGGTTGCGCTAGCGGGATCGGTTGAGTACTTC
CDR3aa: CASSQLVALAGSVEYF

d_gene: NA
abundance: NA
j_gene: TRBJ2-3
v_gene: TRBV12-3/TRBV12-4
CDR3nt: TGTGCCAGCAGTACACCAGATAGATCGCAGTATTTT
CDR3aa: CASSTPDRSQYF

d_gene: NA
abundance: many
j_gene: TRBJ1-1
v_gene: TRBV7-9
CDR3nt: TGTGCCAGCAGCCCTATCAGGAACACTGAAGCTTTCTTT
CDR3aa: CASSPIRNTEAFF

d_gene: TRBD1
abundance: NA
j_gene: TRBJ2-7
v_gene: TRBV5-1
CDR3nt: TGCGCCAGCCGGGACAGCCTGAGCTCCTACGAGCAGTACTTC
CDR3aa: CASRDSLSSYEQYF

d_gene: NA
abundance: many
j_gene: TRBJ2-5
v_gene: TRBV7-9
CDR3nt: TGTGCCAGCGTCTCGGGGGCGCAGGAGACCCAGTACTTC
CDR3aa: CASVSGAQETQYF

d_gene: NA
abundance: many
j_gene: TRBJ1-5
v_gene: TRBV20-1
CDR3nt: TGCAGTGCTAGTCGATTTGTTAGCAATCAGCCCCAGCATTTT
CDR3aa: CSASRFVSNQPQHF

d_gene: NA
abundance: NA
j_gene: TRBJ2-5
v_gene: TRBV7-2
CDR3nt: TGTGCCAGCAGCTTAAACAGGAGGGGGCAAGAGACCCAGTACTTC
CDR3aa: CASSLNRRGQETQYF

d_gene: NA
abundance: NA
j_gene: TRBJ2-2
v_gene: TRBV5-1
CDR3nt: TGCGCCAGCAGCTTTCAGGACGCGAACACCGGGGAGCTGTTTTTT
CDR3aa: CASSFQDANTGELFF

d_gene: NA
abundance: many
j_gene: TRBJ1-1
v_gene: TRBV20-1
CDR3nt: TGCAGTGCTAGATCGAGAACGAGCCTGTGGGGCACTGAAGCTTTCTTT
CDR3aa: CSARSRTSLWGTEAFF

d_gene: TRBD2
abundance: many
j_gene: TRBJ2-1
v_gene: TRBV20-1
CDR3nt: TGCAGTGCTAGACTAGCGGGAGACAATGAGCAGTTCTTC
CDR3aa: CSARLAGDNEQFF

d_gene: NA
abundance: NA
j_gene: TRBJ2-1
v_gene: TRBV30
CDR3nt: TGTGCCTGGATGGCAGGCGCCTACAATGAGCAGTTCTTC
CDR3aa: CAWMAGAYNEQFF

d_gene: NA
abundance: many
j_gene: TRBJ2-3
v_gene: TRBV27
CDR3nt: TGTGCCAGCAGATTACTAGGGCCCAGCACAGATACGCAGTATTTT
CDR3aa: CASRLLGPSTDTQYF

d_gene: TRBD1
abundance: many
j_gene: TRBJ2-1
v_gene: TRBV20-1
CDR3nt: TGCAGTGCAGGGCGGGACAGGGGTTACAATGAGCAGTTCTTC
CDR3aa: CSAGRDRGYNEQFF

d_gene: NA
abundance: many
j_gene: TRBJ1-1
v_gene: TRBV19
CDR3nt: TGTGCCAGTTCCCCAAGGGTACGCGATGAGGACACTGAAGCTTTCTTT
CDR3aa: CASSPRVRDEDTEAFF

d_gene: NA
abundance: NA
j_gene: TRBJ1-2
v_gene: TRBV6-5
CDR3nt: TGTGCCAGCAGTTACCCAAAAGGCTATGGCTACACCTTC
CDR3aa: CASSYPKGYGYTF

d_gene: TRBD2
abundance: many
j_gene: TRBJ2-1
v_gene: TRBV20-1
CDR3nt: TGCAGTGCTAGTGTGGCTAGCGGGGACTCGAGAATCAATGAGCAGTTCTTC
CDR3aa: CSASVASGDSRINEQFF

d_gene: NA
abundance: NA
j_gene: TRBJ2-1
v_gene: TRBV29-1
CDR3nt: TGCAGCGTGCCGGGGGCCTCCTACAATGAGCAGTTCTTC
CDR3aa: CSVPGASYNEQFF

d_gene: TRBD1
abundance: few
j_gene: TRBJ2-7
v_gene: TRBV6-5
CDR3nt: TGTGCCAGCAGTTCCCTTGGGACAGCGTCCTACGAGCAGTACTTC
CDR3aa: CASSSLGTASYEQYF

d_gene: NA
abundance: many
j_gene: TRBJ1-1
v_gene: TRBV14
CDR3nt: TGTGCCAGCAGCCAACTCTCGTTTAACACTGAAGCTTTCTTT
CDR3aa: CASSQLSFNTEAFF

d_gene: TRBD1
abundance: NA
j_gene: TRBJ1-2
v_gene: TRBV4-1
CDR3nt: TGCGCCAGCAGCCAGGCCGGGACAGGGGGCAGCTATGGCTACACCTTC
CDR3aa: CASSQAGTGGSYGYTF

d_gene: TRBD1
abundance: few
j_gene: TRBJ1-2
v_gene: TRBV20-1
CDR3nt: TGCAGTGCCCGAACGACAGGGCCTACCAATTATGGCTACACCTTC
CDR3aa: CSARTTGPTNYGYTF

d_gene: NA
abundance: many
j_gene: TRBJ2-1
v_gene: TRBV28
CDR3nt: TGTGCCAGCAGTTATTGGGGGAAGTCCTACAATGAGCAGTTCTTC
CDR3aa: CASSYWGKSYNEQFF

d_gene: TRBD2
abundance: many
j_gene: TRBJ2-2
v_gene: TRBV2
CDR3nt: TGTGCCAGCAAAACTAGCGGGAGCTACACCGGGGAGCTGTTTTTT
CDR3aa: CASKTSGSYTGELFF

d_gene: NA
abundance: many
j_gene: TRBJ1-1
v_gene: TRBV2
CDR3nt: TGTGCCAGCAGTCCTAGAGGGTTAGGGAACACTGAAGCTTTCTTT
CDR3aa: CASSPRGLGNTEAFF

d_gene: NA
abundance: many
j_gene: TRBJ2-3
v_gene: TRBV20-1
CDR3nt: TGCAGTGCTAGGGCAGGGGCAGATACGCAGTATTTT
CDR3aa: CSARAGADTQYF

d_gene: TRBD1
abundance: NA
j_gene: TRBJ1-3
v_gene: TRBV5-1
CDR3nt: TGCGCCAGCAGCTGGGGAACCGACAGGGCCTCTGGAAACACCATATATTTT
CDR3aa: CASSWGTDRASGNTIYF

d_gene: NA
abundance: NA
j_gene: TRBJ1-5
v_gene: TRBV30
CDR3nt: TGTGCCTGGGGTGCCTATGGACCCAGGGTTGTTGGTCAGCCCCAGCATTTT
CDR3aa: CAWGAYGPRVVGQPQHF

d_gene: NA
abundance: many
j_gene: TRBJ2-5
v_gene: TRBV7-9
CDR3nt: TGTGCCAGCAGCTTATCTGGGGGTAGGCAGACCCAGTACTTC
CDR3aa: CASSLSGGRQTQYF

d_gene: NA
abundance: many
j_gene: TRBJ1-6
v_gene: TRBV6-1
CDR3nt: TGTGCCAGCAGGATTACAGGGTCGAATTCACCCCTCCACTTT
CDR3aa: CASRITGSNSPLHF

d_gene: TRBD2
abundance: many
j_gene: TRBJ2-1
v_gene: TRBV11-3
CDR3nt: TGTGCCAGCACACCTCGACTAGCGGGAGTCGATGAGCAGTTCTTC
CDR3aa: CASTPRLAGVDEQFF

d_gene: NA
abundance: many
j_gene: TRBJ1-4
v_gene: TRBV6-1
CDR3nt: TGTGCCAGCAGATCCCGGGCCTTCTTAGATGAAAAACTGTTTTTT
CDR3aa: CASRSRAFLDEKLFF

d_gene: NA
abundance: many
j_gene: TRBJ2-2
v_gene: TRBV27
CDR3nt: TGTGCCAGCAGTTTTAAATCGGGCGCCGGGGAGCTGTTTTTT
CDR3aa: CASSFKSGAGELFF

d_gene: NA
abundance: few
j_gene: TRBJ2-7
v_gene: TRBV6-5
CDR3nt: TGTGCCAGCAGTTACTCGTCGCAGCCAGGCTACGAGCAGTACTTC
CDR3aa: CASSYSSQPGYEQYF

d_gene: NA
abundance: few
j_gene: TRBJ2-1
v_gene: TRBV7-2
CDR3nt: TGTGCCAGCAGCTTAGAAGCCAGGCGGAACAGGGTCCATGAGCAGTTCTTC
CDR3aa: CASSLEARRNRVHEQFF

d_gene: TRBD2
abundance: many
j_gene: TRBJ2-3
v_gene: TRBV2
CDR3nt: TGTGCCAGCAGCACACCGGGCGGGAGGTCAGATACGCAGTATTTT
CDR3aa: CASSTPGGRSDTQYF

d_gene: NA
abundance: many
j_gene: TRBJ2-1
v_gene: TRBV5-6
CDR3nt: TGTGCCAGCAGCTTGGTGCGGCAGGGTGCCTACAATGAGCAGTTCTTC
CDR3aa: CASSLVRQGAYNEQFF

d_gene: TRBD2
abundance: NA
j_gene: TRBJ2-7
v_gene: TRBV3-1
CDR3nt: TGTGCCAGCAGCCAGAGTTTCGGCCTAGCGGGGTACGAGCAGTACTTC
CDR3aa: CASSQSFGLAGYEQYF

d_gene: NA
abundance: many
j_gene: TRBJ1-5
v_gene: TRBV6-1
CDR3nt: TGTGCCAGCAGTGAAGTACCAGGGACGGGCAATCAGCCCCAGCATTTT
CDR3aa: CASSEVPGTGNQPQHF

d_gene: NA
abundance: many
j_gene: TRBJ2-2
v_gene: TRBV19
CDR3nt: TGTGCCAGTAGCATAGGGGGGACGAACACCGGGGAGCTGTTTTTT
CDR3aa: CASSIGGTNTGELFF

d_gene: NA
abundance: NA
j_gene: TRBJ2-2
v_gene: TRBV19
CDR3nt: TGTGCCAGTAGTATAACCTATACCGGGGAGCTGTTTTTT
CDR3aa: CASSITYTGELFF

d_gene: NA
abundance: NA
j_gene: TRBJ2-7
v_gene: TRBV2
CDR3nt: TGTGCCAGCGAATTCCGACAAAACGAGCAGTACTTC
CDR3aa: CASEFRQNEQYF